Shown below are 4 T cell receptor beta chains from a single sample sequenced in a study of cytomegalovirus exposure and HLA in healthy donors (dated by TCRdb to 2016 to 2017). The library was built by means of the immunoSEQ multiplex PCR assay. For the multiplex PCR, a mixture combining 60 forward primers for TCR Vbeta segments and 13 reverse primers for TCR Jbeta segments was used. The immuneACCESS repertoire file appears here via TCRdb, limited to in-frame rearrangements. These files lack a portion of the clones; in checked studies, under half of the deficit traces to unresolved V genes, and the cause of the others is not known. The sample table lists about 190,000 clones, 82% of them with a count of one. About 1.7% of the sample is taken by the ten largest. Sequencing was carried out using PBMCs. These receptors were collected from a woman aged 18-30 years in good health and CMV-seronegative.

The rearrangement joins TRBV7-6 to TRBJ2-1; D unclear. Trimming pared 5 bases from V and 5 bases from J, leaving 13 bases between. The CDR3 spans 14 residues. The germline CDR1 and CDR2 sequences are SGHVS and FNYEAQ. The CDR3 nucleotides read TGTGCCAGCAGCACTCGAGCGAACGACAATGAGCAGTTCTTC. It encodes CASSTRANDNEQFF.

This clone appeared once. The chain links TRBV11-2 to TRBJ2-5; TRBD1 matches at 11 bases. The CDR3 length is 17 residues. V trimming: 4 bases; J trimming: 5 bases; junction bases outside the gene matches: 12. Germline V lookup: CDR1 SGHAT, CDR2 FQNNGV. CDR3 sequence (DNA): TGTGCCAGCAGCTCACCGTTGGACAGGGGGCTTCGGGAGACCCAGTACTTC. Translating it yields CASSSPLDRGLRETQYF.

V gene TRBV6-6 combines with J gene TRBJ1-4; D unclear. CDR3 size: 13 residues. Germline CDR1 and CDR2: MNHNY and SVGAGI (reference sequence). Trimming removed 4 bases at V and 4 bases at J, with 7 bases between. The CDR3 bases are TGTGCCAGCAGTTCCTCCCTTAATGAAAAACTGTTTTTT. It specifies CASSSSLNEKLFF.

This clone was detected once. This chain connects TRBV10-3 to TRBJ2-1; D may be TRBD2 (6 bases). This CDR3 is built from 15 residues. V was trimmed by 2 bases and J by 5 bases, leaving 13 bases between them. In germline, CDR1 is ENHRY, CDR2 SYGVKD. The CDR3: CAISEPLRGNNEQFF. The CDR3 DNA is TGTGCCATCAGTGAGCCTCTTCGCGGGAACAATGAGCAGTTCTTC.